This T cell receptor (beta chain) is drawn from a study of regulatory T cells. Points on this clone: Its antigen is not known.

Germline loops: CDR1 SGHVS, CDR2 FQNEAQ. Trimming stripped 5 bases from V and 3 bases from J, with 13 bases between. The length of the CDR3 is 15 residues. The PCR used 52 TRBV and 13 TRBJ primers. Data came from immunoSEQ multiplex PCR; TCRdb stores just in-frame clones and leaves some out. The sample includes 15,000 or so clones, roughly 90% of them seen just once. Study conclusions and caveats: In patients, unique TRB V-J pairs were restricted and V/J usage skewed, especially in Tregs.

Patients aged 2 to 39 years had fewer naive and more memory CD4+ and CD8+ T cells. What was sequenced was CD8+ T cells sorted from blood. The rearrangement links TRBV7-8 to TRBJ1-4, with a possible D match to TRBD1 (6 bases). This clonotype was obtained from a person aged 18 to 35 with CD3G deficiency. The CDR3 coding sequence is TGTGCCAGCAGCCTCCGGGGGGCAGCTAATGAAAAACTGTTTTTT. It yields the protein CASSLRGAANEKLFF.